This note documents a single TCR beta chain sequence. The data originate from a study of blood T cell repertoires in COVID-19. In the original workflow: It was from reference gene primer amplification that nucleated cell counts were estimated. Only in-frame clones appear in the TCRdb table, and some are missing; sequencing was by immunoSEQ multiplex PCR. The D gene and trimming were derived from the DNA, and the V and J assignments and clone size from that table. The data show some 50,000 clones, with roughly 83% seen just once and approximately 2.1% held by the top ten. The CDR3 runs 16 residues. Germline lookup yields CDR1 MDHEN and CDR2 SYDVKM. Between the trimmed V and J ends, which lost 1 base and 7 bases, there was a span of 16 bases.

The source is a woman aged 60 to 75 with acute or convalescent COVID-19. The sample taken for sequencing was peripheral blood. V and J are TRBV28 and TRBJ2-2, with D perhaps TRBD1 (5 bases). CDR3 loop: CASSLSVAGKGGELFF. The DNA of the CDR3 is TGTGCCAGCAGTTTATCCGTAGCAGGGAAAGGCGGGGAGCTGTTTTTT. The variable domain in full, completed from reference TRBV28 and TRBJ2-2, reads DVKVTQSSRYLVKRTGEKVFLECVQDMDHENMFWYRQDPGLGLRLIYFSYDVKMKEKGDIPEGYSVSREKKERFSLILESASTNQTSMYLCASSLSVAGKGGELFFGEGSRLTVL.